This TCR beta chain is drawn from a study of T-cell memory formation after mild COVID-19. TCRdb used MiXCR to reprocess the 5' RACE reads, holding one entry per CDR3 protein. The sample has 14,000 to 15,000 distinct CDR3 sequences; over 20% are singletons. This clonotype was detected many times. The source material was PBMCs or a T cell subset sorted from them (not recorded which). The source of this sequence is a young man who had mild COVID-19 (a few samples of this study predate the infection). Cell type and time point are not known.

CDR3 protein: CASSLFPVGGGRYNEQFF. CDR3 coding DNA: TGTGCCAGCAGCTTATTTCCCGTAGGAGGGGGGCGATACAATGAGCAGTTCTTC. V usage is TRBV7-8 and J usage is TRBJ2-1; D possibly matches TRBD1 or TRBD2 (6 bases each). CDR1 and CDR2 from the germline V gene are SGHVS and FQNEAQ. Trimming shortened V by 2 bases and J by 4 bases, and 21 bases separated the two germline ends. This CDR3 has 18 residues.